The sequence of this TCR beta chain was determined in a study of monozygotic twins with inflammatory bowel disease. In preparing each TCR library, 3,500 to 4,500 ng of total RNA was used. A 6-nucleotide sample barcode was carried by the UMIs, which template switching added. TCRdb reanalyzed the 5' RACE reads, giving one entry per CDR3 protein sequence and no DNA. Its listing shows around 380,000 distinct CDR3 sequences. Study results and caveats: Patients got different immunosuppressive treatments, which may have made their repertoires more variable.

Germline assignment: CDR1 SGHRS and CDR2 YFSETQ. CDR3 length equals 13 residues. Each donor had 2.5 to 3 ml of blood drawn. Worth noting for this clonotype: Its specificity is unknown.

The chain couples TRBV5-1 to TRBJ1-1; lacking DNA, the TRBD1 call made by TCRdb goes unchecked. This receptor was identified in a human donor with ulcerative colitis or Crohn's disease, or a healthy co-twin of an affected twin (not recorded which). Sequencing used blood. CDR3 loop: CASSMNRDSEAFF.